There are many counts of the clone carrying this TCR beta chain. Using a J-beta primer mix together with a sample-barcoded 5' primer, a second PCR was run for roughly 7 to 11 cycles. MiXCR was run by TCRdb on the 5' RACE reads, yielding one entry per CDR3 protein. The data show some 900,000 distinct CDR3 sequences, roughly 48% seen once. CDR3 size: 14 residues. The trim removed 5 bases at V and 6 bases at J, leaving 7 bases unmatched. CDR1 and CDR2 (germline): ENHRY, SYGVKD. This specimen comes from a study of blood T cells in healthy people across ages. The chain is built from TRBV10-3 and TRBJ2-3; TRBD1 matches 8 bases. The receptor was isolated from a young man in good health. Source material: blood. DNA of the CDR3: TGTGCCATCAGTAAATGGACAGGGACCGATACGCAGTATTTT. Protein: CAISKWTGTDTQYF.